The present T cell receptor beta chain was sequenced within a study of shared clonotypes between healthy human individuals. Study observations and caveats: In general, naive subsets displayed greater estimated richness than memory subsets did. Compared with clonotypes that all four donors shared, non-shared clonotypes had lower generation probabilities.

The data were produced by immunoSEQ multiplex PCR, yet TCRdb's version contains in-frame clones alone and is incomplete. The data contain roughly 400,000 clones, 90% to 97% of them singletons. This CDR3 region has 15 residues. The V gene's germline CDR1 is LNHDA and CDR2 SQIVND (reference sequence). V shed 1 base and J 6 bases; nucleotides not matched to a gene: 8. Details on this clone: Its antigen remains unknown.

This receptor was taken from a young man in good health. The sample comprised memory CD8+ T cells sorted from blood. Subset given: CD45RO+ cells pooled with CCR7-negative TemRA cells. The rearrangement uses TRBV19 and TRBJ2-5, with 7 positions matching TRBD2. CDR3 nucleotides: TGTGCCAGTAGTATAGGATCCAGCGGGAAGAAGACCCAGTACTTC. This gives the protein CASSIGSSGKKTQYF.